Presented here are 11 T cell receptor beta chains from one specimen sequenced in a study of T cells in Graves' hyperthyroidism and ophthalmopathy. Amplification of TCR beta CDR3 regions was performed using RNA transcripts as template. The TCR CDR3 was amplified in a first-round RT-PCR using the HTBI primer set. TCRdb used MiXCR to reprocess the multiplex PCR reads, holding one entry per CDR3 protein. The table includes fewer than 800,000 distinct CDR3 sequences, about a sixth detected once. Source material: blood. Receptors originate from a man between 18 and 29 years old with Graves' hyperthyroidism.

This clonotype was detected a few times. The rearrangement joins TRBV28 to TRBJ2-7, with unresolved D. This CDR3 region has 14 residues. CDR1 and CDR2 from the germline V gene are MDHEN and SYDVKM. V shed 2 bases and J shed 0 bases, with 8 bases lying between them. The DNA of the CDR3 is TGTGCCAGCAGTTTAGGGGTTCTCTCCTACGAGCAGTACTTC. Its translation is CASSLGVLSYEQYF.

The chain has TRBV28 and TRBJ2-1; 10 nucleotides line up with TRBD1. The CDR3 has 14 residues. CDR1 and CDR2 from the germline V gene are MDHEN and SYDVKM. Germline trimming cut 5 bases from V and 8 bases from J; bases unmatched to any gene: 6. CDR3 bases: TGTGCCAGCAGTAAAGCCGGGACAGGGGATGAGCAGTTCTTC. The encoded protein is CASSKAGTGDEQFF.

At least ten counts were recorded for this clonotype. V gene TRBV12-3 or TRBV12-4 combines with J gene TRBJ2-1; no clear D gene. The CDR3 contains 13 residues. Trimming stripped 3 bases from V and 6 bases from J, with 9 bases between. The CDR3 region is CASSFPQSNEQFF. The CDR3 nucleotides are TGTGCCAGCAGTTTCCCCCAATCCAATGAGCAGTTCTTC.

The genes are TRBV7-9 and TRBJ2-2; the D is unclear. Germline V gives CDR1 SEHNR, CDR2 FQNEAQ (reference sequence). The CDR3 has 14 residues. Trimming pared 2 bases from V and 5 bases from J, leaving 9 bases between. The CDR3 bases are TGTGCCAGCAGCTTAAATCTGGCGACCGGGGAGCTGTTTTTT. This translates into CASSLNLATGELFF.

This clonotype was found many times. The chain employs TRBV20-1 and TRBJ2-2; D assignment may be TRBD1 or TRBD2 (5 bases each). Germline CDR1 is DFQATT and CDR2 is SNEGSKA (reference sequence). The V and J ends lost 7 bases and 0 bases respectively, with 12 bases between them. This CDR3 is 14 amino acids long. The CDR3 reads CSVPRGSNTGELFF. The CDR3 DNA is TGCAGTGTTCCGAGGGGCTCGAACACCGGGGAGCTGTTTTTT.

This clonotype came up a few times. This sequence joins TRBV4-3 and TRBJ2-7; TRBD1 or TRBD2 may be the D gene (5 bases each). Germline V gene sequence: CDR1 LGHNA, CDR2 YSLEER. The CDR3 has 14 amino acids. V shed 4 bases and J shed 6 bases, with 16 bases lying between them. The CDR3, as DNA: TGCGCCAGCAGCCCCGGGGCGGACGGCGGCGAGCAGTACTTC. It codes for CASSPGADGGEQYF.

To note about this clonotype: A much more abundant neighbour one base away suggests this may be a read error. The DNA of the CDR3 is TGCGTCAGCAGCTTGGAGGCGAACTACGAGCAGTACTTC. Translating it yields CVSSLEANYEQYF. The rearrangement links TRBV5-1 to TRBJ2-7; D perhaps matches TRBD2 (5 bases). The CDR3 is 13 amino acids. CDR1 and CDR2 from the germline V gene are SGHRS and YFSETQ.

The sample holds a few counts of this clonotype. The chain recombines TRBV29-1 with TRBJ2-7; 10 bases match TRBD2. This CDR3 has 15 residues. CDR1 and CDR2 (germline): SQVTM, ANQGSEA. Trimming took 2 bases from V and 1 from J; bases not matched to a gene: 5. The CDR3 reads CSVEFLAGASYEQYF. The CDR3 bases are TGCAGCGTTGAATTTCTAGCGGGAGCATCCTACGAGCAGTACTTC.

The gene calls are TRBV2 and TRBJ2-3; D uncertain. Trimming cost V 3 bases and J 2 bases, with 6 bases left between them. The CDR3 runs 13 residues. CDR1 and CDR2 from the germline V gene are SNHLY and FYNNEI. CDR3 DNA: TGTGCCAGCAGTGATTGGTCCACAGATACGCAGTATTTT. This sequence encodes CASSDWSTDTQYF. Full variable domain (remainder filled in from reference TRBV2 and TRBJ2-3): EPEVTQTPSHQVTQMGQEVILRCVPISNHLYFYWYRQILGQKVEFLVSFYNNEISEKSEIFDDQFSVERPDGSNFTLKIRSTKLEDSAMYFCASSDWSTDTQYFGPGTRLTVL.

Ten or more counts support this clonotype. The rearrangement joins TRBV2 to TRBJ2-5; D not resolved. This CDR3 region has 12 residues. Germline lookup yields CDR1 SNHLY and CDR2 FYNNEI. V was pared by 2 bases and J by 1 base, with 2 bases between. CDR3 in amino acids: CASSEFQETQYF. DNA of the CDR3: TGTGCCAGCAGTGAATTCCAAGAGACCCAGTACTTC.

The V gene is TRBV4-3, the J gene TRBJ2-3; TRBD2 agrees at 11 bases. Germline V gene data show CDR1 as LGHNA and CDR2 as YSLEER. The CDR3 has 18 amino acids. V shed 1 base, J shed 4 bases, and the junction held 10 bases outside the gene matches. CDR3 region: CASSQGPGLAAVPDTQYF. CDR3 coding DNA: TGCGCCAGCAGCCAAGGCCCGGGACTAGCGGCCGTTCCAGATACGCAGTATTTT.